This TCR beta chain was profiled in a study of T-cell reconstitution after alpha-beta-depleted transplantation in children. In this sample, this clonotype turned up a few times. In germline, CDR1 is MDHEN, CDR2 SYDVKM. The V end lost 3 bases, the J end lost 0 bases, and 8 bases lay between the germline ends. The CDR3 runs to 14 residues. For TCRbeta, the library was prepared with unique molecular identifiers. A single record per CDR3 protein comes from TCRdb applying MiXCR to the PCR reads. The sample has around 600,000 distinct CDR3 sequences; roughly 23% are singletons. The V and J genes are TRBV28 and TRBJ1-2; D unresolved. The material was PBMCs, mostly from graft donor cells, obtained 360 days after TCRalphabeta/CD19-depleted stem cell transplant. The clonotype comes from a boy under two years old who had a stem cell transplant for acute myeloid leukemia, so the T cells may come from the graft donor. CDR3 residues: CASSLTFTNYGYTF. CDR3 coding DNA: TGTGCCAGCAGTTTGACATTTACTAACTATGGCTACACCTTC.